Detailed here is one T cell receptor beta chain. Here immunoSEQ multiplex PCR was the method, and the copy in TCRdb shows in-frame clones only, minus some. The table shows about 200,000 clones, with roughly 85% occurring only once. This sample was included in a study of blood T cell repertoires in COVID-19. Overall study: Researchers got acute and convalescent COVID-19 samples from the United States, Italy and Spain. The cDNA or gDNA used as material had been derived from T cells, B-cell-depleted T cells, or PBMCs.

Looked up from germline, CDR1 is SGHAT and CDR2 is FQNNGV. After removal of 8 bases from V and 4 bases from J, the junction contained 10 bases not matched to a gene. This CDR3 region has 14 residues. The Seattle site enrolled patients during active infection and followed them longitudinally. The rearrangement links TRBV11-2 to TRBJ1-2; 7 bases match TRBD1. The clonotype was recovered from a woman in her 70s with COVID-19, enrolled during active disease. The source material was peripheral blood. The CDR3 protein is CASHAAGGIYGYTF. The DNA for the CDR3 is TGTGCCAGCCACGCGGCAGGGGGTATCTATGGCTACACCTTC.